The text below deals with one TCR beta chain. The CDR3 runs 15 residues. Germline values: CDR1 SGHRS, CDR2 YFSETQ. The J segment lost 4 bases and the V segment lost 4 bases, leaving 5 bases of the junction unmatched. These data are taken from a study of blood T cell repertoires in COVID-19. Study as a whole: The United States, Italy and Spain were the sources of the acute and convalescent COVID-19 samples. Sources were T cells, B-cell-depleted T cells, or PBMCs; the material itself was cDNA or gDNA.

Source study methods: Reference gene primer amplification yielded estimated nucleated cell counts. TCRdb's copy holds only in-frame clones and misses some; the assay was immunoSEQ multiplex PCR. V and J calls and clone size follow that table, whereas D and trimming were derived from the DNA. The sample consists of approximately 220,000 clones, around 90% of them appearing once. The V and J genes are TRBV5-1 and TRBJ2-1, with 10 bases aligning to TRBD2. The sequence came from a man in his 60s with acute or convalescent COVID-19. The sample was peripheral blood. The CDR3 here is CASSPGLATYNEQFF. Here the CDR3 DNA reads TGCGCCAGCAGCCCGGGACTAGCGACTTACAATGAGCAGTTCTTC. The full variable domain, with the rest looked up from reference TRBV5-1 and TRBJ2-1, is KAGVTQTPRYLIKTRGQQVTLSCSPISGHRSVSWYQQTPGQGLQFLFEYFSETQRNKGNFPGRFSGRQFSNSRSEMNVSTLELGDSALYLCASSPGLATYNEQFFGPGTRLTVL.